The 19 T cell receptor beta chains reported below all come from one sample, sequenced in a study of blood T cell repertoires in COVID-19. Assay: immunoSEQ multiplex PCR; the TCRdb copy retains only in-frame clones and omits some. The table has about 100,000 clones, roughly 85% seen once. Source material: peripheral blood. The receptors were sampled from a woman aged 70 to 79 with acute or convalescent COVID-19.

Only a few counts were recorded for this clone. The chain carries TRBV5-6 and TRBJ2-3; 8 nucleotides align to TRBD1. The CDR3 totals 16 residues. Germline-derived CDR1 and CDR2 are SGHDT and YYEEEE. Trimming cost V 0 bases and J 5 bases; bases outside gene matches: 8. CDR3 protein: CASSLERAGGEDTQYF. DNA for the CDR3: TGTGCCAGCAGCTTGGAGCGGGCAGGGGGCGAAGATACGCAGTATTTT.

The rearrangement uses TRBV3-1 (or the pseudogene TRBV3-2) and TRBJ1-3; the match to TRBD1 covers 10 bases. The CDR3 has 14 residues. Looked up from germline, CDR1 is LGHDT and CDR2 is YNNKEL (reference sequence). V was pared by 4 bases and J by 4 bases, with 1 base of the junction left unmatched. The CDR3 loop reads CASSPTGGGNTIYF. The CDR3 DNA sequence: TGTGCCAGCAGCCCGACAGGGGGCGGAAACACCATATATTTT.

The chain is built from TRBV7-9 and TRBJ2-5, with a tentative D call TRBD1 (5 bases). V lost 3 bases, J lost 3 bases, and 11 bases lay in between. CDR1 and CDR2 (germline): SEHNR, FQNEAQ (reference sequence). The CDR3 has 14 residues. The CDR3 sequence is CASSFWTSEETQYF. The DNA for the CDR3 is TGTGCCAGCAGCTTTTGGACATCGGAAGAGACCCAGTACTTC.

This clone was detected once. This chain joins TRBV7-2 and TRBJ1-2; D is perhaps TRBD1 (6 bases). With 3 bases removed from V and 3 bases from J, the gap between germline ends came to 14 bases. The CDR3 has 15 residues. Per germline, CDR1 SGHTA and CDR2 FQGNSA. The CDR3 DNA reads TGTGCCAGCAGCTTGAGGGACACCGATTACTATGGCTACACCTTC. Translation: CASSLRDTDYYGYTF.

V and J are TRBV19 and TRBJ2-2, with 9 bases matching TRBD1. V lost 7 bases to trimming and J lost 5 bases; unmatched junction nucleotides: 8. The CDR3 is made up of 15 amino acids. The V gene's germline CDR1 is LNHDA and CDR2 SQIVND (reference sequence). CDR3 in DNA: TGTGCCAGTACCGAGAGCGGACAGGGGACCGGGGAGCTGTTTTTT. It is translated as CASTESGQGTGELFF.

The chain carries TRBV5-1 and TRBJ2-4; 7 positions match TRBD2. The CDR3 loop spans 19 amino acids. Germline CDR1 reads SGHRS; CDR2 reads YFSETQ. With 0 bases clipped from V and 1 base from J, the junction kept 13 bases outside the gene matches. The CDR3 protein is CASSLGSRGEGAAKNIQYF. CDR3 DNA: TGCGCCAGCAGCTTGGGGTCGCGAGGGGAGGGAGCGGCCAAAAACATTCAGTACTTC. Based on the CDR3 plus reference TRBV5-1 and TRBJ2-4, the full variable domain is KAGVTQTPRYLIKTRGQQVTLSCSPISGHRSVSWYQQTPGQGLQFLFEYFSETQRNKGNFPGRFSGRQFSNSRSEMNVSTLELGDSALYLCASSLGSRGEGAAKNIQYFGAGTRLSVL.

The gene calls are TRBV30 and TRBJ2-4, with D possibly being TRBD1 (5 bases). V was clipped by 0 bases and J by 0 bases, with 15 bases between them. This CDR3 is 17 amino acids long. Germline assignment: CDR1 GTSNPN and CDR2 SVGIG (reference sequence). CDR3 sequence: CAWSVKGQLLAKNIQYF. DNA for the CDR3: TGTGCCTGGAGTGTAAAGGGGCAGTTACTAGCCAAAAACATTCAGTACTTC. Complete variable domain (other parts from reference TRBV30 and TRBJ2-4): SQTIHQWPATLVQPVGSPLSLECTVEGTSNPNLYWYRQAAGRGLQLLFYSVGIGQISSEVPQNLSASRPQDRQFILSSKKLLLSDSGFYLCAWSVKGQLLAKNIQYFGAGTRLSVL.

The chain joins TRBV7-9 to TRBJ1-4; D is unclear. Trimming stripped 7 bases from V and 3 bases from J, with 15 bases between. The length of the CDR3 is 15 residues. Germline CDR1 reads SEHNR; CDR2 reads FQNEAQ (reference sequence). DNA for the CDR3: TGTGCCAGCACCTCTCTTACAGATCCTAATGAAAAACTGTTTTTT. It codes for CASTSLTDPNEKLFF.

This clone was detected a few times. The genes are TRBV3-1 (or the pseudogene TRBV3-2) and TRBJ1-1; 7 bases fit TRBD1. Germline values: CDR1 LGHDT, CDR2 YNNKEL (reference sequence). This CDR3 has 14 residues. The V and J ends lost 3 bases and 1 base, in that order; junction bases with no gene match: 2. The CDR3 here is CASSQGQPNTEAFF. Here the CDR3 DNA reads TGTGCCAGCAGCCAGGGACAGCCGAACACTGAAGCTTTCTTT.

V is TRBV9 and J is TRBJ1-3, with D hard to call. CDR3 length: 13 amino acids. Trimming took off 4 bases at V and 4 bases at J, with 9 bases between the two ends. CDR1 is SGDLS, CDR2 YYNGEE, per germline. In DNA, the CDR3 is TGTGCCAGCAGCTCTAGCTCAGGAAACACCATATATTTT. Translated, it gives CASSSSSGNTIYF.

The chain has TRBV7-6 and TRBJ1-2, with TRBD1 identical over 7 bases. Germline CDR1 is SGHVS and CDR2 is FNYEAQ. Trimming took 5 bases from V and 7 from J; bases not matched to a gene: 16. The CDR3 has 16 amino acids. CDR3 coding DNA: TGTGCCAGCAGCCACCAGAGAACAGGGGAATCTTCTGGCTACACCTTC. Translating gives CASSHQRTGESSGYTF.

The chain links TRBV7-3 to TRBJ2-2, with TRBD1 as a possible D gene (6 bases). CDR3 length equals 14 residues. The V and J ends lost 3 bases and 6 bases respectively, with 11 bases between them. CDR1 SGHTA and CDR2 FQGTGA come from the germline V gene. The CDR3 DNA follows: TGTGCCAGCAGCTTGGACAGCCTCTCCGGGGAGCTGTTTTTT. Amino acid sequence: CASSLDSLSGELFF.

The chain combines TRBV6-5 with TRBJ1-6; no firm D call. Trimming shortened V by 4 bases and J by 6 bases, and 4 bases separated the two germline ends. CDR1 and CDR2 (germline): MNHEY, SVGAGI. CDR3 length: 12 residues. The CDR3: CASSLSNSPLHF. The CDR3 DNA sequence: TGTGCCAGCAGTTTGAGTAATTCACCCCTCCACTTT.

The chain carries TRBV6-5 and TRBJ2-5, with a tentative D call TRBD1 (6 bases). CDR1 is MNHEY, CDR2 SVGAGI, per germline. The CDR3 covers 14 residues. V was trimmed by 6 bases and J by 4 bases, leaving 15 bases between them. The CDR3 sequence is CASRETGWVETQYF. The CDR3 nucleotides read TGTGCCAGCAGAGAGACAGGTTGGGTAGAGACCCAGTACTTC.

The rearrangement joins TRBV27 to TRBJ2-7, with D maybe TRBD1 (6 bases). Germline V CDR1 and CDR2: MNHEY, SMNVEV (reference sequence). The CDR3 has 16 amino acids. V dropped 4 bases and J dropped 0 bases, with 16 bases sitting between them. The CDR3 DNA reads TGTGCCAGCAGTTCCTTTTACAGGGATAGCTCCTACGAGCAGTACTTC. The encoded protein is CASSSFYRDSSYEQYF.

The chain is built from TRBV4-2 and TRBJ1-2; no clear D. The CDR3 has 15 amino acids. Looked up from germline, CDR1 is LGHNA and CDR2 is YNFKEQ. The germline V and J ends were trimmed by 1 base and 3 bases, with 12 bases remaining between them. The chain's CDR3 is CASSQVPLSDYGYTF. CDR3 DNA: TGTGCCAGCAGCCAAGTACCCCTCTCGGACTATGGCTACACCTTC.

The V gene is TRBV11-3, the J gene TRBJ1-1, with D maybe TRBD1 (5 bases). Trimming shortened V by 5 bases and J by 1 base, and 8 bases separated the two germline ends. The CDR3 covers 13 residues. CDR1 and CDR2 from the germline V gene are SGHNT and YENEEA. CDR3 DNA: TGTGCCAGCAGCAGACAGCAGAACACTGAAGCTTTCTTT. Its translation is CASSRQQNTEAFF.

The chain recombines TRBV2 with TRBJ2-2; possibly TRBD2 for D (6 bases). V lost 8 bases and J lost 6, with 7 bases in between. Germline V gene sequence: CDR1 SNHLY, CDR2 FYNNEI. CDR3 size: 11 residues. CDR3 loop: CASWGAGELFF. CDR3 DNA: TGTGCCAGCTGGGGGGCCGGGGAGCTGTTTTTT.

The chain joins TRBV3-1 (or the pseudogene TRBV3-2) to TRBJ1-2; D is unresolved. The germline V and J ends were trimmed by 1 base and 4 bases, with 10 bases remaining between them. CDR1 LGHDT and CDR2 YNNKEL come from the germline V gene (reference sequence). The CDR3 consists of 14 residues. CDR3 DNA sequence: TGTGCCAGCAGCCAAGCTGTGGCCCCCTATGGCTACACCTTC. Protein product: CASSQAVAPYGYTF.